This note documents a single T cell receptor (beta chain) sequence. Its specificity is unknown. Unique molecular identifiers were incorporated when the TCRbeta library was constructed. TCRdb itself ran the PCR reads through MiXCR, one entry per CDR3 protein. The profile shows fewer than 85,000 distinct CDR3 sequences, 13% to 15% of them singletons. This record comes from a study of T-cell reconstitution after alpha-beta-depleted transplantation in children. The study, taken as a whole, reports: Reportedly, roughly two months post-transplant, alpha-beta T cells arose from several hundred expanded graft clones. Surviving recipient T cells and thymic progenitors accounted for the high day-60 TCRbeta diversity observed in some patients. A year post-transplant, T-cell counts and diversity derived mostly from newly produced T cells.

This specimen was PBMCs, mostly from graft donor cells, taken 180 days after TCRalphabeta/CD19-depleted stem cell transplant. The receptor was isolated from a male patient between 2 and 10 years old who had a stem cell transplant for acute lymphoblastic leukemia, so the T cells may come from the graft donor.

The CDR3 region is CASTLNPTSGNTGELFF. The DNA for the CDR3 is TGTGCCAGCACTCTCAACCCGACTAGCGGGAACACCGGGGAGCTGTTTTTT. The chain joins TRBV12-3 or TRBV12-4 to TRBJ2-2; 9 positions agree with TRBD2. The ends lost 7 bases at V and 1 base at J; junction bases unmatched: 10. The CDR3 has 17 amino acids.